One sample yielded the 5 T cell receptor beta chains listed below, sequenced in a study of T cell repertoires in cytomegalovirus infection. In TCRdb, the reads were re-called with MiXCR into one record per CDR3 protein. Of fewer than 130,000 distinct CDR3 sequences detected, 42% appear once; the ten largest clones hold about 74%. These receptors' targets are unknown. Sequences were derived from CD8+ T cells from cultured PBMCs, sampled from culture after CMV antigen stimulation. These receptors were collected from a human donor in good health (CMV status not recorded). Some clones in this sample may be carry-over from other donors' samples.

Only a few counts were recorded for this clonotype. This chain joins TRBV12-3 or TRBV12-4 and TRBJ1-3; a weak D match, TRBD1 (5 bases). Trimming stripped 6 bases from V and 0 bases from J, with 9 bases between. This CDR3 has 14 amino acids. The CDR3 sequence: CASRGPSSGNTIYF. The DNA for the CDR3 is TGTGCCAGCAGGGGACCGAGCTCTGGAAACACCATATATTTT.

This sequence joins TRBV7-3 and TRBJ2-6, with a tentative D call TRBD1 (6 bases). V lost 5 bases and J 0 bases, leaving 17 bases between the germline ends. This CDR3 has 18 residues. From germline, CDR1 is SGHTA and CDR2 FQGTGA. The CDR3 region is CASSLARGHHSGANVLTF. CDR3 bases: TGTGCCAGCAGCCTTGCTCGGGGACACCACTCTGGGGCCAACGTCCTGACTTTC.

The rearrangement links TRBV5-4 to TRBJ1-1; 7 positions agree with TRBD1. CDR1 SGHNT and CDR2 YYREEE come from the germline V gene (reference sequence). The CDR3 is 14 amino acids. V dropped 0 bases and J dropped 10; count of bases not matched to a gene: 9. The CDR3 coding sequence is TGTGCCAGCAGCTTGGACAGGGGCGGTGGGGGAGCTTTCTTT. Translation gives CASSLDRGGGGAFF.

The chain recombines TRBV20-1 with TRBJ2-2, with 8 bases identical to TRBD1. The V gene end was trimmed by 5 bases and the J gene end by 3 bases; junction bases not matched to a gene: 2. Per the germline V gene, CDR1 is DFQATT and CDR2 is SNEGSKA (reference sequence). The CDR3 is 13 amino acids. The chain's CDR3 is CSARDRHTGELFF. The CDR3 DNA sequence: TGCAGTGCTCGGGACAGGCACACCGGGGAGCTGTTTTTT.

In its sample, this clonotype was seen a few times. The genes are TRBV11-1 and TRBJ2-7; TRBD1 matches 9 bases. The CDR3 extends over 17 amino acids. Germline loops: CDR1 SGHAT, CDR2 FQDESV (reference sequence). Unmatched junction bases numbered 12, after V lost 5 bases and J lost 1 base. The CDR3: CASSLRRGTGSSYEQYF. CDR3 sequence (DNA): TGTGCCAGCAGCCTAAGGAGAGGGACAGGGAGTTCCTACGAGCAGTACTTC.